These 27 T cell receptor beta chains share one sample of origin, sequenced in a study of graft-versus-host responses after intestinal transplantation. Repertoires were generated with immunoSEQ multiplex PCR, while TCRdb's copy carries only in-frame clones and drops some. The sample comprises 35,000 to 50,000 clones, less than 95% of which are singletons, and 1.6% rests with the top ten. Sequences were derived from PBMCs, sampled approximately 340 days after intestinal transplant. Source of these receptors: a human patient who received an intestinal transplant, so some T cells may come from the graft donor.

V is TRBV12-5 and J is TRBJ2-5; 8 nucleotides match TRBD2. The CDR3 is 13 amino acids. The germline gives CDR1 LGHNT, CDR2 FRNRAP. After removal of 6 bases from V and 3 bases from J, the junction contained 3 bases not matched to a gene. The CDR3 here is CASGPGGKETQYF. CDR3 nucleotides: TGTGCTAGTGGCCCGGGGGGGAAAGAGACCCAGTACTTC.

The rearrangement uses TRBV11-2 and TRBJ2-2; D remains unclear. The germline gives CDR1 SGHAT, CDR2 FQNNGV. The CDR3 runs to 13 residues. V gave up 8 bases and J gave up 2 bases, with 9 bases separating them. The chain's CDR3 is CASCRYNTGELFF. For the CDR3, the DNA is TGTGCCAGCTGCCGGTACAACACCGGGGAGCTGTTTTTT.

The chain joins TRBV2 to TRBJ2-7; a possible D gene is TRBD2 (5 bases). The V gene's germline CDR1 is SNHLY and CDR2 FYNNEI. V dropped 8 bases and J dropped 0 bases, with 17 bases sitting between them. This CDR3 is built from 15 residues. The CDR3 here is CASQPPGIPSYEQYF. The CDR3 region has the DNA TGTGCCAGCCAACCCCCGGGGATTCCCTCCTACGAGCAGTACTTC.

This rearrangement joins TRBV20-1 to TRBJ1-1, with TRBD1 matching over 7 bases. Germline V gives CDR1 DFQATT, CDR2 SNEGSKA (reference sequence). V lost 5 bases, J lost 10 bases, and 4 bases stayed unmatched. This CDR3 is built from 10 residues. The CDR3 loop is CSAPQGRAFF. The CDR3 DNA follows: TGCAGTGCTCCACAGGGGAGAGCTTTCTTT.

The V call is TRBV11-3, the J call TRBJ1-2, with D maybe TRBD1 (6 bases). V gave up 1 base and J gave up 0 bases, with 9 bases separating them. Germline assignment: CDR1 SGHNT and CDR2 YENEEA. The CDR3 is 15 amino acids. CDR3 sequence (DNA): TGTGCCAGCAGCTTAGGACAGGCCTCTAACTATGGCTACACCTTC. Its translation is CASSLGQASNYGYTF.

This clone was found once. Within the sample, other DNA sequences also encode this same CDR3. This chain connects TRBV28 to TRBJ1-1; 10 bases are shared with TRBD1. After removal of 2 bases from V and 5 bases from J, the junction contained 8 bases not matched to a gene. The V gene's germline CDR1 is MDHEN and CDR2 SYDVKM. CDR3 length equals 16 residues. DNA of the CDR3: TGTGCCAGCAGTTTAGGGGGGACAGGGGTTCAAACTGAAGCTTTCTTT. Translation gives CASSLGGTGVQTEAFF. Full variable domain (rest looked up from reference TRBV28 and TRBJ1-1): DVKVTQSSRYLVKRTGEKVFLECVQDMDHENMFWYRQDPGLGLRLIYFSYDVKMKEKGDIPEGYSVSREKKERFSLILESASTNQTSMYLCASSLGGTGVQTEAFFGQGTRLTVV.

This clone was seen a few times. The chain combines TRBV18 with TRBJ1-5; D perhaps matches TRBD1 (5 bases). V lost 4 bases and J 11 bases, leaving 15 bases between the germline ends. CDR1 and CDR2 (germline): KGHSH, LQKENI. CDR3 length: 13 residues. CDR3 protein: CASSQAGLRAQHF. CDR3 DNA sequence: TGTGCCAGCTCACAAGCAGGGTTAAGAGCCCAGCATTTT. Drawing the rest from reference TRBV18 and TRBJ1-5, the complete variable domain is NAGVMQNPRHLVRRRGQEARLRCSPMKGHSHVYWYRQLPEEGLKFMVYLQKENIIDESGMPKERFSAEFPKEGPSILRIQQVVRGDSAAYFCASSQAGLRAQHFGDGTRLSIL.

The gene calls are TRBV13 and TRBJ2-3, with 7 bases matching TRBD2. The germline V gene has CDR1 PRHDT and CDR2 FYEKMQ (reference sequence). V trimming: 1 base; J trimming: 0 bases; junction bases outside the gene matches: 1. This CDR3 contains 15 residues. The CDR3 loop is CASSLVSGSTDTQYF. The CDR3 coding sequence is TGTGCCAGCAGCTTAGTTAGCGGGAGCACAGATACGCAGTATTTT.

The V gene is TRBV5-5, the J gene TRBJ1-1; 7 bases line up with TRBD1. The germline V gene encodes CDR1 SGHKS and CDR2 YYEKEE (reference sequence). Trimming cost V 2 bases and J 3 bases; bases outside gene matches: 10. CDR3 length equals 16 residues. The CDR3 loop reads CASSFGSGTADTEAFF. The CDR3, as DNA: TGTGCCAGCAGCTTCGGTAGCGGGACAGCAGACACTGAAGCTTTCTTT.

This chain joins TRBV7-3 and TRBJ2-5; unclear D gene. Trimming took 2 bases from V and 11 from J, leaving 18 bases between them. This CDR3 is built from 14 residues. The germline gives CDR1 SGHTA, CDR2 FQGTGA. CDR3 protein: CASSLYPNAEEQYF. The CDR3 nucleotides are TGTGCCAGCAGCTTATATCCGAACGCTGAGGAGCAGTACTTC. The complete variable domain, with remaining parts taken from reference TRBV7-3 and TRBJ2-5, reads GAGVSQTPSNKVTEKGKYVELRCDPISGHTALYWYRQSLGQGPEFLIYFQGTGAADDSGLPNDRFFAVRPEGSVSTLKIQRTERGDSAVYLCASSLYPNAEEQYFGPGTRLLVL.

V gene TRBV5-1 combines with J gene TRBJ2-3; the D call may be TRBD1 or TRBD2 (6 bases each). CDR1 is SGHRS, CDR2 YFSETQ, per germline. The CDR3 is 18 residues long. Trimming stripped 3 bases from V and 5 bases from J, with 25 bases between. CDR3 DNA: TGCGCCAGCAGCTCTCTCAGGGGTGGGACGGGAGATCGAGATACGCAGTATTTT. Translation: CASSSLRGGTGDRDTQYF.

The rearrangement uses TRBV5-1 and TRBJ2-3, with a possible D match to TRBD1 (6 bases). The CDR3 covers 17 residues. Looked up from germline, CDR1 is SGHRS and CDR2 is YFSETQ. V dropped 4 bases and J dropped 7 bases, with 25 bases sitting between them. The CDR3 DNA reads as TGCGCCAGCAGCATCGAAGGCCAACAGGGTCCGGCGCATACGCAGTATTTT. As protein: CASSIEGQQGPAHTQYF.

This rearrangement joins TRBV27 to TRBJ1-4; 10 bases align to TRBD1. Per the germline V gene, CDR1 is MNHEY and CDR2 is SMNVEV (reference sequence). The CDR3 consists of 14 residues. J gave up 8 bases and V 2 bases, and 2 bases lay outside the gene matches. CDR3 nucleotides: TGTGCCAGCAGTTTAGGGGACAGGGGCGAAAAACTGTTTTTT. Its protein is CASSLGDRGEKLFF.

The rearrangement links TRBV7-9 to TRBJ2-7; maybe TRBD1 (7 bases). Between the trimmed V and J ends, which lost 2 bases and 4 bases, there was a span of 12 bases. CDR1 and CDR2 (germline): SEHNR, FQNEAQ (reference sequence). CDR3 length: 14 amino acids. This chain's CDR3 is CASSLYSGGYEQYF. CDR3 nucleotides: TGTGCCAGCAGCTTATATTCAGGGGGGTACGAGCAGTACTTC.

The chain employs TRBV19 and TRBJ2-3; D gene unclear. Trimming left V 4 bases short and J 4 bases short, with 6 bases between. The CDR3 has 12 residues. From germline, CDR1 is LNHDA and CDR2 SQIVND (reference sequence). The CDR3 loop reads CASSTPPDTQYF. The CDR3 DNA sequence: TGTGCCAGTAGTACCCCCCCAGATACGCAGTATTTT.

This clone was seen a single time. The V and J genes are TRBV4-3 and TRBJ1-5; D gene unclear. Germline V gene sequence: CDR1 LGHNA, CDR2 YSLEER. This CDR3 comprises 15 residues. Trimming shortened V by 0 bases and J by 3 bases, and 9 bases separated the two germline ends. The CDR3 here is CASSQDRSYNQPQHF. The CDR3 coding sequence is TGCGCCAGCAGCCAAGACAGGTCCTACAATCAGCCCCAGCATTTT.

The chain uses TRBV6-1 and TRBJ1-1, with D hard to call. This CDR3 has 14 residues. The germline V gene has CDR1 MNHNS and CDR2 SASEGT. With 1 base removed from V and 1 base from J, the gap between germline ends came to 7 bases. CDR3: CASSEVTENTEAFF. The CDR3 DNA sequence: TGTGCCAGCAGTGAAGTTACGGAGAACACTGAAGCTTTCTTT.

This chain uses TRBV5-1 with TRBJ1-4, with 7 bases matching TRBD1. Germline V gene data show CDR1 as SGHRS and CDR2 as YFSETQ. CDR3 length: 15 amino acids. Losses at the gene ends were 1 base for V and 8 bases for J; bases not matched to a gene: 8. CDR3 DNA: TGCGCCAGCAGCTTGAGGAGGGGGCGTCTAGAAAAACTGTTTTTT. The encoded protein is CASSLRRGRLEKLFF.

CDR3 protein: CASSRSGGRSYEQYF. The CDR3 nucleotides read TGTGCCAGCAGCCGATCGGGAGGGAGGTCTTACGAGCAGTACTTC. This chain uses TRBV21-1 with TRBJ2-7; TRBD2 was called by the table and not checked on the DNA. TRBV21-1 is a pseudogene locus. The CDR3 is made up of 15 amino acids.

This chain joins TRBV4-1 and TRBJ2-5, with 15 nucleotides matching TRBD2. V gave up 4 bases and J gave up 4 bases; unmatched junction bases: 4. CDR1 is MGHRA and CDR2 is YSYEKL in the germline V gene. The CDR3 runs to 16 residues. The CDR3 coding sequence is TGCGCCAGCAGCCCAGGACTAGCGGGAGGGGGAGAGACCCAGTACTTC. Translated, it gives CASSPGLAGGGETQYF.

This clone has just a few counts. The chain carries TRBV4-1 and TRBJ1-5, with D unclear. The CDR3 is 14 amino acids. CDR1 and CDR2 from the germline V gene are MGHRA and YSYEKL. The V end lost 0 bases, the J end lost 5 bases, and 8 bases lay between the germline ends. CDR3 region: CASSQDGGYQPQHF. The CDR3 DNA follows: TGCGCCAGCAGCCAAGATGGCGGATATCAGCCCCAGCATTTT.

In DNA form, the CDR3 reads TGTGCCAGCACCAACTCCGGGGGACAGGGGGGATACCGGGAGACCCAGTACTTC. This codes for CASTNSGGQGGYRETQYF. The J gene is TRBJ2-5, the V gene TRBV5-6; 11 nucleotides align to TRBD1. Trimming at V came to 6 bases and at J to 5 bases, leaving 18 bases not matched to a gene. Germline loops: CDR1 SGHDT, CDR2 YYEEEE. The CDR3 runs 18 residues.

The gene calls are TRBV7-9 and TRBJ2-1; D remains unclear. The CDR3 length is 13 residues. Per germline, CDR1 SEHNR and CDR2 FQNEAQ (reference sequence). Between the trimmed V and J ends, which lost 2 bases and 11 bases, there was a span of 13 bases. This chain's CDR3 is CASSLFTASQQFF. The DNA for the CDR3 is TGTGCCAGCAGCTTATTTACAGCCTCCCAGCAGTTCTTC.

The rearrangement uses TRBV4-1 and TRBJ1-4, with D unresolved. The CDR3 covers 15 residues. The V end lost 3 bases, the J end lost 7 bases, and 15 bases lay between the germline ends. In germline, CDR1 is MGHRA, CDR2 YSYEKL. The CDR3 DNA sequence: TGCGCCAGCAGCCATTTAATCTTGTCTGGTGAAAAACTGTTTTTT. Protein product: CASSHLILSGEKLFF.

The chain has TRBV7-2 and TRBJ1-6; D not resolved. V lost 4 bases, J lost 14 bases, and 15 bases lay in between. Germline-derived CDR1 and CDR2 are SGHTA and FQGNSA. The CDR3 extends over 13 amino acids. The DNA of the CDR3 is TGTGCCAGCAGCTCGCCACGAGGTAATGCCCTCCACTTT. It translates to CASSSPRGNALHF. The entire variable domain, with the rest obtained from reference TRBV7-2 and TRBJ1-6, is as follows: GAGVSQSPSNKVTEKGKDVELRCDPISGHTALYWYRQSLGQGLEFLIYFQGNSAPDKSGLPSDRFSAERTGGSVSTLTIQRTQQEDSAVYLCASSSPRGNALHFGNGTRLTVT.

V is TRBV18 and J is TRBJ2-5; 7 positions agree with TRBD1. Germline CDR1 KGHSH, CDR2 LQKENI. V gave up 4 bases and J gave up 2 bases; unmatched junction bases: 1. CDR3 size: 13 residues. The CDR3 loop is CASSLGQQETQYF. The CDR3 DNA reads TGTGCCAGCTCACTGGGACAGCAAGAGACCCAGTACTTC. The full variable domain, rest sourced from reference TRBV18 and TRBJ2-5, is NAGVMQNPRHLVRRRGQEARLRCSPMKGHSHVYWYRQLPEEGLKFMVYLQKENIIDESGMPKERFSAEFPKEGPSILRIQQVVRGDSAAYFCASSLGQQETQYFGPGTRLLVL.

The genes are TRBV7-6 and TRBJ1-2; D not resolved. The CDR3 sequence is 11 residues long. Germline loops: CDR1 SGHVS, CDR2 FNYEAQ. V lost 1 base and J 10 bases, leaving 7 bases between the germline ends. CDR3 DNA: TGTGCCAGCAGCTTAGGCACGGACTACACCTTC. This translates into CASSLGTDYTF. The full variable domain, its missing parts supplied by reference TRBV7-6 and TRBJ1-2, is GAGVSQSPRYKVTKRGQDVALRCDPISGHVSLYWYRQALGQGPEFLTYFNYEAQQDKSGLPNDRFSAERPEGSISTLTIQRTEQRDSAMYRCASSLGTDYTFGSGTRLTVV.